Listed below are T cell receptor beta chains from one sample, sequenced in a study of blood T cell repertoires in COVID-19. The data were produced by immunoSEQ multiplex PCR, yet TCRdb's version contains in-frame clones alone and is incomplete. The sample shows about 74,000 clones, around 86% of them seen only once. The sample consisted of peripheral blood. The receptors originated from a woman aged 80 or over with active or convalescent COVID-19. Each CDR3 is given with its conserved first and last residue. A D gene is named only where the DNA matches it firmly. A row's size may be missing; if present it is once, few, many or a size class.

TRBV27	NA	TRBD2	TRBJ2-5	CASRSRLAGEQETQYF	TGTGCCAGCAGATCTAGACTAGCGGGGGAGCAAGAGACCCAGTACTTC
TRBV11-3	NA	TRBD1	TRBJ2-7	CASSPGTGPEQYF	TGTGCCAGCAGTCCCGGGACAGGGCCCGAGCAGTACTTC
TRBV10-3	NA	NA	TRBJ1-6	CAISESREGYSPLHF	TGTGCCATCAGTGAGTCACGGGAGGGTTATTCACCCCTCCACTTT
TRBV5-6	NA	TRBD1	TRBJ1-1	CASSQIRQGGMNTEAFF	TGTGCCAGCAGCCAAATCCGACAGGGAGGAATGAACACTGAAGCTTTCTTT
TRBV18	NA	NA	TRBJ1-1	CASSPRDLMNTEAFF	TGTGCCAGCTCACCCAGGGATCTTATGAACACTGAAGCTTTCTTT
TRBV7-9	NA	TRBD2	TRBJ2-3	CASGKTSGGTDTQYF	TGTGCCAGCGGAAAAACTAGCGGGGGAACGGATACGCAGTATTTT
TRBV7-2	NA	NA	TRBJ2-7	CASSMYPGHTWGQYF	TGTGCCAGCAGCATGTACCCGGGACACACCTGGGGGCAGTACTTC
TRBV11-2	NA	NA	TRBJ1-3	CASPQDTIYF	TGTGCCAGCCCACAGGACACCATATATTTT
TRBV5-6	NA	NA	TRBJ2-1	CASSLGGLSYNEQFF	TGTGCCAGCAGCTTGGGGGGACTCTCATACAATGAGCAGTTCTTC
TRBV29-1	NA	NA	TRBJ1-2	CSVGSGPYGYTF	TGCAGCGTTGGGTCAGGCCCCTATGGCTACACCTTC
TRBV6-6	NA	NA	TRBJ1-1	CASSNQPQGFETEAFF	TGTGCCAGCAGCAACCAACCGCAGGGGTTTGAGACTGAAGCTTTCTTT
TRBV5-4	NA	NA	TRBJ2-1	CASSLSQRVHNEQFF	TGTGCCAGCAGCTTAAGTCAAAGAGTCCACAATGAGCAGTTCTTC
TRBV7-8	NA	NA	TRBJ1-3	CASSLFLTGGNTIYF	TGTGCCAGCAGCTTATTCCTGACGGGTGGAAACACCATATATTTT
TRBV5-1	NA	NA	TRBJ2-6	CASRINSGANVLTF	TGCGCCAGCAGAATTAACTCTGGGGCCAACGTCCTGACTTTC
TRBV29-1	NA	TRBD1	TRBJ1-2	CSVGAGQGSGYGYTF	TGCAGCGTTGGGGCCGGACAGGGGAGTGGGTATGGCTACACCTTC
TRBV27	few	NA	TRBJ1-5	CASSLGSAGGRNQPQHF	TGTGCCAGCAGTTTAGGGTCGGCCGGCGGCCGCAATCAGCCCCAGCATTTT
TRBV2	NA	NA	TRBJ1-5	CASSDGRGHGNQPQHF	TGTGCCAGCAGTGATGGAAGGGGACATGGCAATCAGCCCCAGCATTTT
TRBV3-1/TRBV3-2	once	NA	TRBJ1-4	CASRNTGIYNEKLFF	TGTGCCAGCAGAAATACGGGGATCTATAATGAAAAACTGTTTTTT
TRBV5-1	NA	TRBD2	TRBJ2-5	CASSPGLAEETQYF	TGCGCCAGCAGCCCGGGACTAGCTGAAGAGACCCAGTACTTC
TRBV7-2	NA	NA	TRBJ1-5	CASSSGVTERQPQHF	TGTGCCAGCAGCTCTGGCGTTACAGAAAGGCAGCCCCAGCATTTT
TRBV9	NA	TRBD2	TRBJ2-3	CASSGPERGEWVTDTQYF	TGTGCCAGCAGCGGCCCAGAGCGGGGGGAGTGGGTCACAGATACGCAGTATTTT
TRBV27	few	NA	TRBJ2-3	CASSFWSSDTQYF	TGTGCCAGCAGTTTCTGGAGCTCCGATACGCAGTATTTT
TRBV28	NA	NA	TRBJ2-2	CASSFRRVGRRGTGELFF	TGTGCCAGCAGTTTTCGCCGGGTGGGCCGAAGGGGCACCGGGGAGCTGTTTTTT
TRBV3-1/TRBV3-2	NA	NA	TRBJ2-1	CASSLDRSSYNEQFF	TGTGCCAGCAGTCTAGACAGAAGCTCCTACAATGAGCAGTTCTTC
TRBV6-2/TRBV6-3	NA	NA	TRBJ2-1	CASSDIQSSYNEQFF	TGTGCCAGCAGTGACATCCAAAGCTCCTACAATGAGCAGTTCTTC
TRBV10-3	NA	NA	TRBJ1-1	CAISEGRANTEAFF	TGTGCCATCAGTGAGGGGAGGGCGAACACTGAAGCTTTCTTT
TRBV6-4	NA	NA	TRBJ1-6	CASSVQLGSPLHF	TGTGCCAGCAGTGTGCAACTAGGGTCACCCCTCCACTTT
TRBV3-1/TRBV3-2	NA	NA	TRBJ1-2	CASSHGDGYTF	TGTGCCAGCAGCCACGGAGATGGCTACACCTTC
TRBV7-2	NA	TRBD1	TRBJ2-5	CASSPRTGAGTQYF	TGTGCCAGCAGCCCCCGCACAGGGGCGGGGACCCAGTACTTC